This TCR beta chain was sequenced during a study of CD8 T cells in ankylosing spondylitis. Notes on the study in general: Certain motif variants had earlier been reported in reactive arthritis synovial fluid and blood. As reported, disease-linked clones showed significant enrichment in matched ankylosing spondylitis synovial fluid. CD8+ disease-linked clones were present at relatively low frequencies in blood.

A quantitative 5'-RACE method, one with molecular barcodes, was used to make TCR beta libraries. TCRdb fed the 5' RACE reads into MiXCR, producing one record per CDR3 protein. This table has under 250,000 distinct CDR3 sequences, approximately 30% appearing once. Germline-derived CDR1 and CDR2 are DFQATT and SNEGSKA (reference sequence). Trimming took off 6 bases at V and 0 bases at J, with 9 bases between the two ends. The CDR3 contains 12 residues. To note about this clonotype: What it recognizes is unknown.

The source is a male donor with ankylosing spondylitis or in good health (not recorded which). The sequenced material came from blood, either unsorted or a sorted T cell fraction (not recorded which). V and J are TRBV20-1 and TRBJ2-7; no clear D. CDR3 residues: CSARLDSYEQYF. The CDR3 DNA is TGCAGTGCCCGACTGGACTCCTACGAGCAGTACTTC.